The entry below describes one TCR beta chain. Some clones are missing from TCRdb's copy, which holds only in-frame ones; the method was immunoSEQ multiplex PCR. The table includes roughly 150,000 clones, about nine tenths detected once. V was shortened by 0 bases and J by 9 bases, with 12 bases between the two germline ends. This CDR3 has 13 amino acids. Germline loops: CDR1 SGHRS, CDR2 YFSETQ. This sample was included in a study of T cell responses to AZD1222 COVID-19 vaccine. The genes are TRBV5-1 and TRBJ2-5; perhaps TRBD2 as D (6 bases). This clonotype originated in an adult who received the AZD1222 COVID-19 vaccine. The sequences come from peripheral blood, collected 28 days after the second AZD1222 dose. The CDR3 DNA reads TGCGCCAGCAGCTTGGGCGGGGCAAGGGCCCAGTACTTC. Encoded protein: CASSLGGARAQYF.